This T cell receptor beta chain was captured by sequencing in a study of blood T cell repertoires in COVID-19. As for the study in general: T cells, B-cell-depleted T cells, or PBMCs provided the cDNA or gDNA that served as material.

This CDR3 region has 11 residues. From germline, CDR1 is LNHDA and CDR2 SQIVND (reference sequence). V lost 4 bases and J 11 bases, leaving 9 bases between the germline ends. Everyone who took part was roughly 18 to 89 years old, and they came from 24 US areas. Participants had their cohort set by participant-reported clinical history. Authors' data handling: Reference gene primer amplification in the assay estimated nucleated cell counts. Here immunoSEQ multiplex PCR was the method, and the copy in TCRdb shows in-frame clones only, minus some. For V, J and clone size, that table is used; D and trimming come from the DNA. The sample has under 200,000 clones; roughly 88% are singletons.

Source material: PBMCs or T cells enriched from blood (not recorded which). The sequence came from a man between 35 and 55 years old with acute COVID-19. The chain links TRBV19 to TRBJ2-1; maybe TRBD1 (5 bases). CDR3 sequence: CASSSADKQFF. Written as DNA, the CDR3 is TGTGCCAGTAGTAGCGCGGACAAGCAGTTCTTC.